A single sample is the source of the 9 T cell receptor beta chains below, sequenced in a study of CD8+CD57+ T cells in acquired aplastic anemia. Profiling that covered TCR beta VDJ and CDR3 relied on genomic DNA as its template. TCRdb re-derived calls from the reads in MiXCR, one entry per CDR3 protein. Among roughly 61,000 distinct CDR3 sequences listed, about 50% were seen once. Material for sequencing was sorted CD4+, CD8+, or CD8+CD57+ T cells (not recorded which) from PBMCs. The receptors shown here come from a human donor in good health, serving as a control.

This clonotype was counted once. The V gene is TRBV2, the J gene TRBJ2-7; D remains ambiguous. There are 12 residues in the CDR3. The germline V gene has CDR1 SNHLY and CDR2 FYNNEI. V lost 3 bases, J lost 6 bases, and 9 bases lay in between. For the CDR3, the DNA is TGTGCCAGCAGTGAGAGTTGGGCCGAGCAGTACTTC. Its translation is CASSESWAEQYF.

The CDR3 here is CAISETDYNTEAFF. Written as DNA, the CDR3 is TGTGCCATCAGTGAGACAGATTATAACACTGAAGCTTTCTTT. The chain joins TRBV10-3 to TRBJ1-1; no firm D call. There are 14 residues in the CDR3. Germline V gives CDR1 ENHRY, CDR2 SYGVKD. With 2 bases removed from V and 2 bases from J, the gap between germline ends came to 9 bases.

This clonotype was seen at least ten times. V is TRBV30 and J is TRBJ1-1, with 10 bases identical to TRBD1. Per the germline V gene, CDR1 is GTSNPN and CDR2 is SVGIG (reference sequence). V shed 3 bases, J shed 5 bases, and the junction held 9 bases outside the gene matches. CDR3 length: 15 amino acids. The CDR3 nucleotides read TGTGCCTGGAGGGACACCGGGACAGGGGTTACTGAAGCTTTCTTT. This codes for CAWRDTGTGVTEAFF.

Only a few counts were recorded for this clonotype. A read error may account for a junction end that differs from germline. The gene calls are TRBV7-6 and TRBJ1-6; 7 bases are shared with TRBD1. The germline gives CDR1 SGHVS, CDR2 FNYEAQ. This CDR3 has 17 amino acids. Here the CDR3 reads CASGLRDGGTDNSPLHF. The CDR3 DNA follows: TGTGCCAGCGGCTTACGTGACGGCGGGACAGATAATTCACCCCTCCACTTT.

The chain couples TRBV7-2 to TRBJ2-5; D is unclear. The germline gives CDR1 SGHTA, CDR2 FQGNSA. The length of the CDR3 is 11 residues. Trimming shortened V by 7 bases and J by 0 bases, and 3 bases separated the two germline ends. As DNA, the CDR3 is TGTGCCAGCAAGTACCAAGAGACCCAGTACTTC. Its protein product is CASKYQETQYF.

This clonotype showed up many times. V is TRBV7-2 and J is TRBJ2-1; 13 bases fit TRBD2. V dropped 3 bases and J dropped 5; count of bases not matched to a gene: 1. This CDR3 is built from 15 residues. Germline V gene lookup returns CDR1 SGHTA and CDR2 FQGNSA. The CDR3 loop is CASSLGLAGNNEQFF. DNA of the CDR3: TGTGCCAGCAGCTTGGGACTAGCGGGAAACAATGAGCAGTTCTTC.

The CDR3 nucleotides read TGTGCCAGCAGCGTAGCTACGAGACAGGGGGCTGAAGCTTTCTTT. Translated: CASSVATRQGAEAFF. The chain links TRBV9 to TRBJ1-1, with 9 bases fitting TRBD1. Trimming removed 0 bases from V and 6 bases from J; junction bases left unmatched: 6. The CDR3 length is 15 residues. Germline V gene sequence: CDR1 SGDLS, CDR2 YYNGEE.

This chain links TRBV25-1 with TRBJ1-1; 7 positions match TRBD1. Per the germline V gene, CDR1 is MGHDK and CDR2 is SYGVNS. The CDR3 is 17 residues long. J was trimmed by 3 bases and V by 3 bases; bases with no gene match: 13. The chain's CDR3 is CASSDFATGDTDTEAFF. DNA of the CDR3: TGTGCCAGCAGTGACTTCGCCACAGGGGATACGGACACTGAAGCTTTCTTT.

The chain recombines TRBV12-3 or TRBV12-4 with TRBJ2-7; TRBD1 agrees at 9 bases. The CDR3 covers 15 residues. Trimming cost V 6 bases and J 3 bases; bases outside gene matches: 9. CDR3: CASRRSGTGNYEQYF. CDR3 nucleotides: TGTGCCAGCAGACGATCCGGGACAGGGAACTACGAGCAGTACTTC.